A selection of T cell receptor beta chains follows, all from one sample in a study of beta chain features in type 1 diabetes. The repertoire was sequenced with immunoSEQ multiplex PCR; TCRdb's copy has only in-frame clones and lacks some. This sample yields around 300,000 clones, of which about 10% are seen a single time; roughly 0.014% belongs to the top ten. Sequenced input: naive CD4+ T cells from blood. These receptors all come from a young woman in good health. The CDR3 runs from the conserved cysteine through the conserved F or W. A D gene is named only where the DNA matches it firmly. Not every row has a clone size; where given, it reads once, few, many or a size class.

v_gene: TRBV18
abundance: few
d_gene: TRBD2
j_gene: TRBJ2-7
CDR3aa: CASSRPGQETSGASYEQYF
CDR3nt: TGTGCCAGCTCAAGGCCGGGACAGGAGACTAGCGGGGCCTCCTACGAGCAGTACTTC

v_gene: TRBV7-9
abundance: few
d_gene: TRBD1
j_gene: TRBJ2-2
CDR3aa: CASSLVGTANTGELFF
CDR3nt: TGTGCCAGCAGCTTAGTCGGGACAGCGAACACCGGGGAGCTGTTTTTT

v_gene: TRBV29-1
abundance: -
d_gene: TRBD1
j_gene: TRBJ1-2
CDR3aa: CSVEDYKTGDYGYTF
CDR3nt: TGCAGCGTTGAAGACTATAAGACAGGGGACTATGGCTACACCTTC

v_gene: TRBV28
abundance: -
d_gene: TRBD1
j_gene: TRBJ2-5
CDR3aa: CASSRDRNRETQYF
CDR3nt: TGTGCCAGCAGCCGGGACAGGAACCGGGAGACCCAGTACTTC

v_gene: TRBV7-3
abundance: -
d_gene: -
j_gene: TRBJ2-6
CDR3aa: CASSSDISGANVLTF
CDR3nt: TGTGCCAGCAGCTCGGACATCTCTGGGGCCAACGTCCTGACTTTC

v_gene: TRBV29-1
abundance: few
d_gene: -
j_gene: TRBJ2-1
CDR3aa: CSVTQGRNEQFF
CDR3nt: TGCAGCGTTACACAGGGGAGGAATGAGCAGTTCTTC

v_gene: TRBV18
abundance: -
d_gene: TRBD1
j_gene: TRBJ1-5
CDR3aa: CASSPFGTGDNQPQHF
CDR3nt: TGTGCCAGCTCACCATTTGGGACAGGAGACAATCAGCCCCAGCATTTT

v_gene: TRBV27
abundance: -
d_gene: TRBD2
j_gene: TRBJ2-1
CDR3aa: CASSFGASGIYNEQFF
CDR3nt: TGTGCCAGCAGTTTTGGCGCTAGCGGAATATACAATGAGCAGTTCTTC

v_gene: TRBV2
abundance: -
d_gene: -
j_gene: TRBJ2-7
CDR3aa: CASSEPPGEQYF
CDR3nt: TGTGCCAGCAGTGAGCCACCGGGGGAGCAGTACTTC

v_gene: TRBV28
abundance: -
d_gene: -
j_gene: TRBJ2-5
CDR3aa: CASSLFSGPRGQETQYF
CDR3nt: TGTGCCAGCAGTTTATTCAGTGGGCCGCGGGGCCAAGAGACCCAGTACTTC

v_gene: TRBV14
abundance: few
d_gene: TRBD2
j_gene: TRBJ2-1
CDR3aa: CASSQLAGGRNEQFF
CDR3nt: TGTGCCAGCAGCCAACTAGCGGGAGGAAGGAATGAGCAGTTCTTC